This T cell receptor beta chain was captured in a study of glioma-infiltrating T cells. The iRepertoire nested amplicon-rescue multiplex PCR amplified TCR alpha and beta CDR3s from RNA. In TCRdb, the multiplex PCR reads were re-called with MiXCR into one record per CDR3 protein. The sample shows 100,000 to 150,000 distinct CDR3 sequences, around 25% of them seen only once. With 8 bases clipped from V and 1 base from J, the junction kept 4 bases outside the gene matches. This CDR3 is 13 amino acids long. Germline CDR1 reads MNHNS; CDR2 reads SASEGT. The table lists this clonotype with many counts. The TCR comes from a human donor with low-grade glioma or glioblastoma, undergoing nonglioma brain surgery, or in good health (not recorded which). Source material: glioma tissue, nonneoplastic brain tissue, or PBMCs (not recorded which). V and J are TRBV6-1 and TRBJ1-1; TRBD1 matches at 7 bases. The CDR3 here is CASRDSQNTEAFF. CDR3 DNA: TGTGCCAGCCGGGACAGCCAGAACACTGAAGCTTTCTTT.